This TCR beta chain derives from a study of identical twins. A word on this clonotype: Its specificity is not known.

The CDR3 is made up of 19 amino acids. Germline CDR1 and CDR2: ENHRY and SYGVKD. J lost 4 bases, V lost 8 bases, and 24 bases had no gene match. General observations from the study: Fewer insertions were carried by abundant cord blood beta clonotypes, but none was seen in memory repertoires. Donors were not followed over many years; analysis was cross-sectional.

The donors were all healthy and Caucasian. In TCRdb, the 5' RACE reads were re-called with MiXCR into one record per CDR3 protein. The sample has approximately 240,000 distinct CDR3 sequences; more than 13% are singletons. This sequence originates from a woman younger than 35 in good health. This rearrangement joins TRBV10-3 to TRBJ2-7; 9 bases agree with TRBD2. Sequenced: memory (CD45RO+) T cells sorted from blood. This CDR3 is CAIGYPGQITSGLVYEQYF. CDR3 coding DNA: TGTGCCATCGGATATCCGGGACAGATAACTAGCGGGCTCGTTTACGAGCAGTACTTC.